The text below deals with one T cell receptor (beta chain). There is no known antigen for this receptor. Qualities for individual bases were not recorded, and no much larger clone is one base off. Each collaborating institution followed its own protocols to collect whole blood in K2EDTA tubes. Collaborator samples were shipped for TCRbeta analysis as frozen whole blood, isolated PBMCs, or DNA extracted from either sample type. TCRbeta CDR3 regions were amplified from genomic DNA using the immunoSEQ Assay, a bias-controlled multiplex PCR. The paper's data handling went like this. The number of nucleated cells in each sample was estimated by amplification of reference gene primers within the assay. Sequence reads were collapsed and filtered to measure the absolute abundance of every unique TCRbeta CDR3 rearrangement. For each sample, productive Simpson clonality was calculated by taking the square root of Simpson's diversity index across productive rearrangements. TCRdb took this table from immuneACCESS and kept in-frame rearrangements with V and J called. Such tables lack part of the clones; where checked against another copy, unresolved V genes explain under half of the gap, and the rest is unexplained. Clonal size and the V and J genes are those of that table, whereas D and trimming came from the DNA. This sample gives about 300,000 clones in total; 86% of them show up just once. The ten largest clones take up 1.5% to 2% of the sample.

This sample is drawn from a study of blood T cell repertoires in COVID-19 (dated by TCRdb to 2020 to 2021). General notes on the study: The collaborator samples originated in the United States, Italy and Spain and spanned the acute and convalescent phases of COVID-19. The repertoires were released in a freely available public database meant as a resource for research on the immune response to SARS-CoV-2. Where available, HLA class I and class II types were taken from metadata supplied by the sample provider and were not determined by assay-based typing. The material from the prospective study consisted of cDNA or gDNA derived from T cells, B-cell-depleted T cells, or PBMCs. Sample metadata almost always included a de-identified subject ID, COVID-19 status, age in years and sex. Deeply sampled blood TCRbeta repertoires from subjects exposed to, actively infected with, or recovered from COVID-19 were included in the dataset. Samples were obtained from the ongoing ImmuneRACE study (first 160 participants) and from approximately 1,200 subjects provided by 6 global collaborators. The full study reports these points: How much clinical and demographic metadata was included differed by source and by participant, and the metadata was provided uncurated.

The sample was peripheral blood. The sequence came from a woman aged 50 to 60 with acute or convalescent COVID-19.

This receptor has the CDR3 CASSLVGTGETEAFF. The bases are TGTGCCAGCAGCTTAGTTGGGACAGGGGAGACTGAAGCTTTCTTT. This receptor chain uses TRBV7-8 and TRBJ1-1; TRBD1 agrees with 10 junctional bases. Reading the germline V gene gives CDR1 SGHVS and CDR2 FQNEAQ. For this chain, trimming is 1 base at the V end and 5 bases at the J end, and the number of junction bases without a gene match is 4. Inclusive of the bounding cysteine and phenylalanine, the CDR3 is 15 residues long. Only CDR3 DNA is held: 45 bases, read in frame from base 1.